The present TCR beta chain was sequenced within a study of T cells in Graves' hyperthyroidism and ophthalmopathy. Study-level findings and limits: The model's output predicted ophthalmopathy at a median of roughly 6 months prior to onset. Most thyroid clonotypes expanded above 0.001 were also detected in blood.

V gave up 7 bases and J gave up 9 bases; unmatched junction bases: 11. CDR3 length: 15 amino acids. Germline V gene sequence: CDR1 MNHNS, CDR2 SASEGT. Regarding this clonotype: What it binds is unknown.

Not enrolled were patients with uncontrolled infection, other autoimmune disease, pregnancy or lactation. Each diagnosis was grounded in clinical symptoms, serum thyroxine and TRAb, thyroid ultrasound, and orbital computed tomography. From RNA transcripts, TCR beta CDR3 regions were amplified. HTBI primers drove first-round RT-PCR of the TCR CDR3. TCRdb re-derived calls from the multiplex PCR reads in MiXCR, one entry per CDR3 protein. Found here are hundreds of thousands of distinct CDR3 sequences, approximately 14% of them singletons; the top ten hold about an eighth. The chain combines TRBV6-1 with TRBJ1-4; TRBD1 agrees at 10 bases. Specimen: blood. The TCR was taken from a woman between 45 and 60 years old with Graves' ophthalmopathy. The CDR3 reads CASNVVDRGAKKLFF. The DNA for the CDR3 is TGTGCCAGCAATGTGGTGGACAGGGGGGCTAAAAAACTGTTTTTT.